These 10 T cell receptor beta chains share one sample of origin, sequenced in a study of T-cell memory formation after mild COVID-19. MiXCR was run by TCRdb on the 5' RACE reads, yielding one entry per CDR3 protein. The sample holds under 300,000 distinct CDR3 sequences, roughly 8% seen once. Sequenced sample: PBMCs or a T cell subset sorted from them (not recorded which). The source is a man aged 18 to 29 who had mild COVID-19 (a few samples of this study predate the infection). Cell type and time point are not known.

This clonotype was found a few times. The rearrangement joins TRBV20-1 to TRBJ2-5; 11 bases agree with TRBD2. Germline V gene data show CDR1 as DFQATT and CDR2 as SNEGSKA (reference sequence). CDR3 length: 17 residues. Trimming cost V 6 bases and J 0 bases; bases outside gene matches: 12. The CDR3 DNA is TGCAGTGCGCCGCCTAGCGGGGGGCACTGGAACCAAGAGACCCAGTACTTC. Encoded protein: CSAPPSGGHWNQETQYF.

V is TRBV12-3 or TRBV12-4 and J is TRBJ2-4; 9 nucleotides match TRBD1. The CDR3 length is 16 residues. Trimming at V came to 5 bases and at J to 9 bases, leaving 14 bases not matched to a gene. CDR3 region: CASSPILGTGSSIQYF. In nucleotides, the CDR3 is TGTGCCAGCAGTCCTATTCTTGGGACAGGGAGTAGCATTCAGTACTTC.

This chain links TRBV5-1 with TRBJ1-2, with D possibly matching TRBD1 (6 bases). The length of the CDR3 is 15 residues. The ends were cut back, 4 bases at V and 2 bases at J, with 15 bases in the middle. Per the germline V gene, CDR1 is SGHRS and CDR2 is YFSETQ. The CDR3 nucleotides read TGCGCCAGCAGCCCCAACGGGGGACACAACTATGGCTACACCTTC. Amino acid sequence: CASSPNGGHNYGYTF.

V gene TRBV12-3 or TRBV12-4 combines with J gene TRBJ2-6; D not certain. The V gene lost 7 bases and the J gene lost 2 bases, with 9 bases spanning the gap. The CDR3 is made up of 14 amino acids. The CDR3 nucleotides are TGTGCCAGCACCATAAGACCTGGGGCCAACGTCCTGACTTTC. It specifies CASTIRPGANVLTF.

This chain uses TRBV5-1 with TRBJ2-2; possible D gene TRBD1, 5 bases. Germline V gene lookup returns CDR1 SGHRS and CDR2 YFSETQ. CDR3 length: 15 residues. V was cut by 0 bases and J by 4 bases, with 10 bases left in between. The CDR3 loop is CASSLEQDRTGELFF. The CDR3 DNA reads TGCGCCAGCAGCTTGGAACAGGATCGCACCGGGGAGCTGTTTTTT.

The chain has TRBV6-5 and TRBJ2-7, with D unclear. Trimming stripped 7 bases from V and 3 bases from J, with 19 bases between. This CDR3 is built from 15 residues. Germline V lookup: CDR1 MNHEY, CDR2 SVGAGI. Here the CDR3 reads CASKVQVDGDYEQYV. CDR3 in DNA: TGTGCCAGCAAAGTTCAGGTGGACGGAGACTACGAGCAGTACGTC.

This clonotype has more than one count but fewer than ten. The CDR3 is CASSQGTLGGEQYV. CDR3 nucleotide sequence: TGTGCCAGCAGCCAGGGGACCTTAGGCGGCGAGCAGTACGTC. This chain joins TRBV5-5 and TRBJ2-7; TRBD1 is a possible D gene (6 bases). Germline V gene lookup returns CDR1 SGHKS and CDR2 YYEKEE (reference sequence). The CDR3 length is 14 residues. The ends were cut back, 4 bases at V and 6 bases at J, with 17 bases in the middle.

The chain uses TRBV14 and TRBJ1-1, with 8 bases aligning to TRBD1. The CDR3 contains 14 residues. With V trimmed by 3 bases and J by 4 bases, 4 bases remained unmatched. The germline gives CDR1 SGHDN, CDR2 FVKESK. CDR3 DNA sequence: TGTGCCAGCAGCCAGACAGGGGTTCCCACTGAAGCTTTCTTT. Protein sequence: CASSQTGVPTEAFF.

In this sample, this clonotype turned up a few times. The J gene is TRBJ2-3, the V gene TRBV7-2, with TRBD1 identical over 7 bases. Trimming cost V 7 bases and J 2 bases; bases outside gene matches: 6. This CDR3 is 14 amino acids long. CDR1 is SGHTA, CDR2 FQGNSA, per germline. This CDR3 reads CASTNDRATDTQYF. Written as DNA, the CDR3 is TGTGCCAGCACCAATGACAGGGCCACAGATACGCAGTATTTT.

In its sample, this clonotype was seen many times. As DNA, the CDR3 is TGTGCCAGCAGACCGAAATGGGGACTAGCCAACTCCTACGAGCAGTACTTC. Amino acid sequence: CASRPKWGLANSYEQYF. This chain joins TRBV6-5 and TRBJ2-7; 9 bases are shared with TRBD2. V dropped 6 bases and J dropped 0; count of bases not matched to a gene: 12. In germline, CDR1 is MNHEY, CDR2 SVGAGI. The CDR3 runs 17 residues.